The 14 T cell receptor beta chains reported below all come from one sample, sequenced in a study of blood T cell repertoires in COVID-19. Clones were sequenced by immunoSEQ multiplex PCR, and TCRdb holds only the in-frame ones, with some missing. The repertoire holds a few hundred thousand clones, about 85% seen once, with roughly 3.6% in the top ten. Sequencing was performed on peripheral blood. These TCRs come from a woman aged 18-29 years with acute or convalescent COVID-19.

The J gene is TRBJ1-1, the V gene TRBV2; D gene unclear. The CDR3 contains 13 residues. Germline CDR1 and CDR2: SNHLY and FYNNEI. Trimming removed 6 bases from V and 6 bases from J, with 14 bases in between. CDR3 sequence: CASRSRANSEAFF. In nucleotides, the CDR3 is TGTGCCAGCAGGTCACGCGCCAATTCTGAAGCTTTCTTT.

J is TRBJ2-7 and V is TRBV6-5; 13 bases fit TRBD2. The CDR3 consists of 14 residues. V gave up 7 bases and J gave up 2 bases; unmatched junction bases: 2. Germline CDR1 and CDR2: MNHEY and SVGAGI. CDR3 sequence: CASNGLAGAYEQYF. The CDR3 coding sequence is TGTGCCAGCAATGGACTAGCGGGAGCCTACGAGCAGTACTTC.

The chain's CDR3 is CASSWTGVNEQYF. The CDR3 bases are TGCGCCAGCAGCTGGACAGGGGTTAACGAGCAGTACTTC. The chain employs TRBV5-1 and TRBJ2-7; 9 bases align to TRBD1. Germline lookup yields CDR1 SGHRS and CDR2 YFSETQ. The trim removed 3 bases at V and 5 bases at J, leaving 3 bases unmatched. This CDR3 is 13 amino acids long.

The V and J genes are TRBV29-1 and TRBJ2-2, with 7 bases identical to TRBD2. CDR3 length equals 13 residues. V gave up 6 bases and J gave up 6 bases; unmatched junction bases: 7. Germline V gives CDR1 SQVTM, CDR2 ANQGSEA. For the CDR3, the DNA is TGCAGCGTCGGGGAGGGGTCTCCCGGGGAGCTGTTTTTT. This encodes CSVGEGSPGELFF.

This clone appeared a single time. V gene TRBV2 combines with J gene TRBJ1-1; 8 bases match TRBD1. The CDR3 consists of 13 residues. Germline V gene sequence: CDR1 SNHLY, CDR2 FYNNEI. DNA of the CDR3: TGTGCTGCAGGGGGCGCATGGAACACTGAAGCTTTCTTT. This codes for CAAGGAWNTEAFF.

CDR3 sequence reads: CASSGQTTEAFF. As DNA, the CDR3 is TGCGCCAGCAGTGGACAGACCACTGAAGCTTTCTTT. V and J are TRBV10-2 and TRBJ1-1, with a possible D match to TRBD1 (5 bases). The CDR3 runs 12 residues. V lost 4 bases, J lost 4 bases, and 7 bases lay in between. In germline, CDR1 is WSHSY, CDR2 SAAADI.

The genes are TRBV2 and TRBJ1-2, with TRBD1 identical over 11 bases. The CDR3 contains 15 residues. V shed 0 bases and J 6 bases; nucleotides not matched to a gene: 3. The V gene's germline CDR1 is SNHLY and CDR2 FYNNEI. The CDR3 DNA follows: TGTGCCAGCAGTGAAGCGGGACAGGGGGACAATGGCTACACCTTC. Protein sequence: CASSEAGQGDNGYTF. The full variable domain, in which reference TRBV2 and TRBJ1-2 provide the parts outside the CDR3, is EPEVTQTPSHQVTQMGQEVILRCVPISNHLYFYWYRQILGQKVEFLVSFYNNEISEKSEIFDDQFSVERPDGSNFTLKIRSTKLEDSAMYFCASSEAGQGDNGYTFGSGTRLTVV.

CDR3 nucleotide sequence: TGTGCCAGCAGCTTAACCGCAGGGCAAACTGAAGCTTTCTTT. It is translated as CASSLTAGQTEAFF. The V call is TRBV7-3, the J call TRBJ1-1, with D perhaps TRBD1 (5 bases). V was trimmed by 0 bases and J by 5 bases, leaving 10 bases between them. The CDR3 sequence is 14 residues long. Looked up from germline, CDR1 is SGHTA and CDR2 is FQGTGA. Combining the CDR3 with reference TRBV7-3 and TRBJ1-1 gives the whole variable domain GAGVSQTPSNKVTEKGKYVELRCDPISGHTALYWYRQSLGQGPEFLIYFQGTGAADDSGLPNDRFFAVRPEGSVSTLKIQRTERGDSAVYLCASSLTAGQTEAFFGQGTRLTVV.

The chain is built from TRBV5-1 and TRBJ2-5; D is possibly TRBD2 (6 bases). V lost 4 bases, J lost 2 bases, and 18 bases lay in between. CDR3 size: 16 residues. Germline values: CDR1 SGHRS, CDR2 YFSETQ. As DNA, the CDR3 is TGCGCCAGCAGCACAGGTCGTTCAGGACTACAAGAGACCCAGTACTTC. Protein: CASSTGRSGLQETQYF. Together with reference TRBV5-1 and TRBJ2-5, the CDR3 gives the full variable domain: KAGVTQTPRYLIKTRGQQVTLSCSPISGHRSVSWYQQTPGQGLQFLFEYFSETQRNKGNFPGRFSGRQFSNSRSEMNVSTLELGDSALYLCASSTGRSGLQETQYFGPGTRLLVL.

The CDR3 DNA is TGTGCCAGCAGCTTAAGTGCAGGGGCTGGAAACACCATATATTTT. It is translated as CASSLSAGAGNTIYF. The rearrangement uses TRBV13 and TRBJ1-3; a possible D gene is TRBD1 (6 bases). The V and J ends lost 2 bases and 2 bases respectively, with 10 bases between them. CDR3 length: 15 amino acids. The germline CDR1 and CDR2 sequences are PRHDT and FYEKMQ (reference sequence).

V is TRBV28 and J is TRBJ1-1; D is possibly TRBD1 (6 bases). The ends were cut back, 5 bases at V and 5 bases at J, with 21 bases in the middle. The CDR3 covers 16 residues. Germline V CDR1 and CDR2: MDHEN, SYDVKM. CDR3 protein: CASSPRLGGGRTEAFF. In DNA form, the CDR3 reads TGTGCCAGCAGTCCCCGCCTAGGGGGGGGAAGGACTGAAGCTTTCTTT.

The table lists this clone with a count of one. The chain carries TRBV2 and TRBJ2-7, with 11 positions matching TRBD1. There are 16 residues in the CDR3. Trimming cost V 7 bases and J 0 bases; bases outside gene matches: 8. From germline, CDR1 is SNHLY and CDR2 FYNNEI. CDR3 residues: CASMTRTGGFSYEQYF. The CDR3 coding sequence is TGTGCCAGCATGACAAGGACAGGGGGCTTCTCCTACGAGCAGTACTTC.

The chain is built from TRBV19 and TRBJ2-5; the match to TRBD1 covers 8 bases. The trim removed 8 bases at V and 4 bases at J, leaving 9 bases unmatched. The CDR3 runs to 14 residues. Germline assignment: CDR1 LNHDA and CDR2 SQIVND (reference sequence). The CDR3 protein is CASRPDRGGETQYF. The CDR3 DNA is TGTGCCAGTCGACCCGACAGGGGAGGAGAGACCCAGTACTTC.

A few counts support this clone. The CDR3 bases are TGTGCCAGCAGTTTCGGGACAGGCCATGGCTACACCTTC. Protein product: CASSFGTGHGYTF. J is TRBJ1-2 and V is TRBV27, with 8 bases matching TRBD1. V trimming: 3 bases; J trimming: 6 bases; junction bases outside the gene matches: 3. From germline, CDR1 is MNHEY and CDR2 SMNVEV (reference sequence). This CDR3 is 13 amino acids long.